Presented here are 14 T cell receptor beta chains from one specimen sequenced in a study of breast tumors, draining lymph nodes, adjacent tissues. Samples came from axillary lymph nodes draining the breast cancer. MiXCR was run by TCRdb on the multiplex PCR reads, yielding one entry per CDR3 protein. Of under 150,000 distinct CDR3 sequences in the sample, around 22% are singletons; the top ten hold just over 2.5%. Sequences were obtained from axillary lymph node tissue. These receptors all stem from a female donor with breast cancer. Some clones in this sample may be carry-over from other donors' samples.

In this sample, this clonotype turned up many times. This rearrangement joins TRBV20-1 to TRBJ2-3; 9 bases align to TRBD2. From germline, CDR1 is DFQATT and CDR2 SNEGSKA (reference sequence). The CDR3 consists of 17 residues. Trimming at V came to 0 bases and at J to 4 bases, leaving 11 bases not matched to a gene. CDR3 protein: CSAREGKASGIADTQYF. The CDR3 nucleotides read TGCAGTGCTAGAGAGGGGAAGGCTAGCGGGATTGCAGATACGCAGTATTTT.

This clonotype came up many times. V gene TRBV19 combines with J gene TRBJ1-6; 9 bases line up with TRBD1. V lost 3 bases, J lost 11 bases, and 5 bases stayed unmatched. The germline CDR1 and CDR2 sequences are LNHDA and SQIVND (reference sequence). This CDR3 contains 14 residues. This chain's CDR3 is CASSITGGSTPLHF. CDR3 bases: TGTGCCAGTAGTATTACAGGGGGCTCAACACCCCTCCACTTT.

This clonotype was counted many times. The rearrangement joins TRBV4-1 to TRBJ1-4; 8 bases fit TRBD1. Germline CDR1 MGHRA, CDR2 YSYEKL. The CDR3 length is 18 residues. Trimming cost V 3 bases and J 0 bases; bases outside gene matches: 9. The CDR3 bases are TGCGCCAGCAGCCACTTCCGGACAGGGATAACAACTAATGAAAAACTGTTTTTT. It specifies CASSHFRTGITTNEKLFF.

This clonotype was picked up many times. The chain recombines TRBV12-3 or TRBV12-4 with TRBJ2-3; D may be TRBD2 (5 bases). V lost 6 bases and J lost 0, with 13 bases in between. The CDR3 sequence is 15 residues long. CDR3 in amino acids: CASSFGGTSTDTQYF. CDR3 nucleotide sequence: TGTGCCAGCAGCTTTGGAGGAACTAGCACAGATACGCAGTATTTT.

This clonotype was seen ten or more times. The V and J genes are TRBV6-1 and TRBJ1-5, with D unresolved. The CDR3 extends over 13 amino acids. The germline V and J ends were trimmed by 0 bases and 5 bases, with 5 bases remaining between them. Germline CDR1 is MNHNS and CDR2 is SASEGT. Written as DNA, the CDR3 is TGTGCCAGCAGTGAAGCAAACCATCAGCCCCAGCATTTT. This translates into CASSEANHQPQHF.

This clonotype was seen at least ten times. This rearrangement joins TRBV12-3 or TRBV12-4 to TRBJ2-3, with D maybe TRBD1 (5 bases). The CDR3 runs 14 residues. V lost 2 bases and J lost 2, with 8 bases in between. The CDR3 here is CASSLRGNTDTQYF. The CDR3 coding sequence is TGTGCCAGCAGTTTAAGGGGCAACACAGATACGCAGTATTTT.

This chain joins TRBV18 and TRBJ1-2; tentative D call: TRBD1 (6 bases). Germline V gene sequence: CDR1 KGHSH, CDR2 LQKENI. This CDR3 has 13 amino acids. Trimming removed 5 bases from V and 5 bases from J, with 12 bases in between. Written as DNA, the CDR3 is TGTGCCAGCTCAGCTGACAGGAAGTATGGCTACACCTTC. Translating it yields CASSADRKYGYTF.

This clonotype was recorded a few times. The chain links TRBV30 to TRBJ1-5; D is ambiguous. Deletions cut 3 bases from V and 6 bases from J, with 15 bases between. CDR1 and CDR2 (germline): GTSNPN, SVGIG (reference sequence). The CDR3 sequence is 14 residues long. The CDR3 bases are TGTGCCTGGAGCCGCGACTCAAGCTTTCAGCCCCAGCATTTT. Translation: CAWSRDSSFQPQHF.

This clonotype was seen repeatedly, ten times or more. The genes are TRBV3-1 and TRBJ2-7; 11 bases align to TRBD1. This CDR3 has 14 amino acids. The germline CDR1 and CDR2 sequences are LGHDT and YNNKEL (reference sequence). Trimming at V came to 4 bases and at J to 5 bases, leaving 4 bases not matched to a gene. The CDR3 here is CASSRDRGFNEQYF. CDR3 DNA: TGTGCCAGCAGCCGGGACAGGGGGTTCAACGAGCAGTACTTC.

V usage is TRBV4-2 and J usage is TRBJ2-2, with 7 positions matching TRBD1. The ends lost 5 bases at V and 7 bases at J; junction bases unmatched: 4. The length of the CDR3 is 13 residues. Germline V gene data show CDR1 as LGHNA and CDR2 as YNFKEQ. CDR3 sequence (DNA): TGTGCCAGCAGCGACAGGGCGATCGGGGAGCTGTTTTTT. Translation gives CASSDRAIGELFF.

The table lists this clonotype with a few counts. The gene calls are TRBV24-1 and TRBJ2-2, with D possibly being TRBD2 (6 bases). V lost 3 bases to trimming and J lost 1 base, with 11 bases between them. Per the germline V gene, CDR1 is KGHDR and CDR2 is SFDVKD. The CDR3 spans 16 residues. The DNA for the CDR3 is TGTGCCACCAGTGATCGCCGGGGAGGGAACACCGGGGAGCTGTTTTTT. The encoded protein is CATSDRRGGNTGELFF.

This chain uses TRBV3-2 with TRBJ1-2. TRBV3-2 corresponds to a pseudogene. This CDR3 is built from 16 residues. The CDR3 region has the DNA TGTGCCAGCAGCGACACTGCTACTAGACCCACTTATGGCTACACCTTC. Its translation: CASSDTATRPTYGYTF.

The chain has TRBV19 and TRBJ2-2; tentative D call: TRBD2 (5 bases). V lost 4 bases and J lost 5, with 20 bases in between. CDR3 length: 17 amino acids. Per germline, CDR1 LNHDA and CDR2 SQIVND (reference sequence). CDR3 loop: CASSTGSRWSLTGELFF. In nucleotides, the CDR3 is TGTGCCAGTAGTACGGGGAGTCGCTGGTCCTTAACCGGGGAGCTGTTTTTT.

There are many counts of this clonotype. The chain carries TRBV20-1 and TRBJ2-5, with D unclear. The CDR3 has 10 residues. Between the trimmed V and J ends, which lost 8 bases and 5 bases, there was a span of 9 bases. Germline CDR1 reads DFQATT; CDR2 reads SNEGSKA (reference sequence). The CDR3 bases are TGCAGTTTTGGCAGGGAGACCCAGTACTTC. This sequence encodes CSFGRETQYF.